The text below deals with one T cell receptor beta chain. Its binding antigen is unknown. Nothing much larger sits one base from this clone, and base qualities are not available. Library generation was performed with the immunoSEQ multiplex PCR assay. The multiplex PCR relied on a mix of 60 forward primers for TCR Vbeta segments and 13 reverse primers for TCR Jbeta segments. Amplification of the CDR3 region of rearranged TCR beta genes was performed with a multiplex PCR assay on genomic DNA. On the Illumina HiSeq System, the amplified TCR beta libraries were sequenced as 87-base-pair reads. The original pipeline was this. In a later analysis, roughly 80 million unique TCR beta chains were counted across the 500 to 700 repertoires, and around 11 million of these chains were shared by at least two donors. Raw reads were error-corrected and collapsed into unique sequences with a nearest-neighbor algorithm that merged closely related sequences to remove PCR and sequencing errors. CDR3 sequences were aligned to IMGT reference sequences to assign V, D and J gene segments. For a sequence to be retained, a match of at least six nucleotides was required to both a V gene segment and a J gene segment. Rearrangements were called productive when the CDR3 lacked stop codons and stayed in frame with V and J; all others were non-productive. Following IMGT convention, CDR3 was defined as the stretch from the second conserved V-encoded cysteine to the conserved J-encoded phenylalanine. The earlier analysis of about 590 of the donors excluded sequences that lacked an unambiguous match to a single V gene segment. An earlier analysis of roughly 590 of the donors called V segments functional above 56.7% productive rearrangements and segregating when the between-donor standard deviation exceeded 5%. A statistical classification framework was built to diagnose cytomegalovirus status from the catalog of TCR beta chain sequences. In a later analysis, TCR nucleotide sequences were compared against IMGT/GENE-DB human TR gene sequences so that V and J genes could be assigned. Using the TCRdist pipeline, a later analysis assigned CDR3 sequences along with most-parsimonious VDJ recombination scenarios. In a later analysis, every TCR beta chain was defined by the combination of its CDR3 amino acid sequence and its V-gene family, and reads without a unique V-gene family were dropped. As a way to deal with suspected cross-contamination and a sequencing artifact, a later analysis dropped under 600 nucleotide sequences that were highly shared and had low generation probability. In a later analysis, a clonal expansion index was calculated for each public chain from normalized within-repertoire ranks of inferred template counts. In a later analysis, generation probabilities were computed with a VDJ recombination model fitted to out-of-frame rearrangements, and the resulting probabilities were checked against IGoR. In a later analysis, TCR-TCR, TCR-HLA and TCR-CMV co-occurrence was scored with hypergeometric tests, and a repertoire-size bias correction was applied to TCR pairs. False discovery rates were estimated in a later analysis by permuting HLA or CMV assignments 20 times. A later analysis grouped co-occurring TCRs with DBSCAN, adding TCRdist sequence similarity when clustering within HLA-allele-positive subsets. Co-occurrence clustering excluded repertoires with fewer than 30,000 or more than 120,000 public chains, plus five with anomalous nucleotide sharing. Sourced from immuneACCESS, this table was stored by TCRdb with only in-frame sequences that have V and J called. A share of the clones is absent; for the studies checked, an unresolved V gene accounts for under half, and the remainder has no known explanation. From that table come the V and J calls and clone size; the DNA was used to work out D and trimming. This sample holds 150,000 to 180,000 clones; 82% were observed only once. The ten largest clones add up to approximately 6.3% of the sample.

The CDR3 starts with the cysteine, ends with the phenylalanine, and has 13 residues. Of the read, only the CDR3 DNA is kept; its 39 bases are in frame from base 1. The germline V gene supplies CDR1 SGDLS and CDR2 YYNGEE. V and J are truncated by 3 bases and 6 bases respectively, leaving an intervening sequence of 12 bases. In total, approximately 690 healthy bone marrow donors made up the cohort. Cohort members were all nominally healthy when sampled, although unrecorded immune exposures were likely present. The donor was CMV seropositive and belonged to the group of 250 to 350 seropositive cohort members. Every donor gave a peripheral blood sample, and the peripheral blood mononuclear cells from that sample were used for TCR beta sequencing. The Qiagen DNeasy Blood Extraction Kit was used to extract genomic DNA from the blood cell samples. This entry belongs to a study of cytomegalovirus exposure and HLA in healthy donors (TCRdb year 2017). Concerning the study at large: An earlier analysis of approximately 640 of the donors reported approximately 270 Gb of sequence data and 117 million unique TCR beta sequences from some 180 million T cells. Donor age, sex, ethnicity and CMV serostatus were compiled alongside the repertoire data. The study used immunosequencing to profile the T cell repertoires of 600 to 850 subjects and linked those repertoires to cytomegalovirus serostatus. On average, roughly 240,000 unique TCR beta nucleotide sequences were sequenced per donor among 300 to 500 genotyped donors of the cohort, with around 19% of those sequences being non-productive. Both class I and class II loci were covered by HLA typing, at four-digit resolution. To study patterns of TCR occurrence, a later analysis re-analyzed previously published TCR beta repertoires from hundreds of donors and added high-resolution HLA genotyping. Every repertoire in the discovery cohort had been generated on one and the same sequencing platform. The number of typed donors differed by locus: 629-630 for A, B, C, DRB1 and DQB1; approximately 530 for DQA1; around 580 for DPA1; and some 470 for DPB1. Along with the approximately 700-subject first cohort, a separate validation cohort of 120 different subjects was used. About 320 gigabases of sequencing data and roughly 90 million unique TCR sequences were included in an early release covering roughly 600 HLA-typed donors. The later analysis used no new phenotypic data to find candidate immune exposures, relying instead on TCR beta sequences and their occurrence across donors. A later genetic analysis used genome-wide SNP genotypes for about three fifths of the roughly 700 donors, treating that subset as a discovery cohort. The study combined high-throughput TCR immunosequencing, statistical association of individual TCRs with disease status, and machine learning to predict cytomegalovirus infection status. Of the roughly 420 genotyped donors, 80% to 90% were placed in the genetic ancestry cluster associated with self-reported Caucasian donors. The aim of the study was to test whether cataloging public T cell receptors could identify signatures of past pathogen exposure. Because of strong linkage in the cohort, 4 to 6 DR-DQ haplotypes were treated as single units for association and clustering. In an earlier analysis of over 550 of the donors, high-throughput TCR beta sequencing was used to judge whether each TCR beta V gene segment behaved as functional or pseudogenic. The investigation overall reported the following: The earlier analysis of 587 of the donors excluded some 16 rarely observed V segments, including chromosome 9 orphons, because counts were too low. In an earlier analysis of roughly 560 of the donors, most TCR beta V segments were observed in productive rearrangements about 87% or about 30% of the time, broadly matching IMGT annotations. In vitro tests confirmed that a few of the cytomegalovirus-associated TCR beta chains recognize cytomegalovirus antigens. Strong co-occurrence of HLA alleles, especially DR and DQ, made assigning TCR associations to individual alleles difficult. Presence/absence analyses assumed roughly uniform sequencing depth across donors, an assumption that may not hold. Because HLA typing was unavailable for some donors at each locus, only the typed subset was used in association tests. For the cohort, immune exposure information was limited to CMV serostatus. A total of 150 to 200 TCR beta chains were listed by the study as associated with cytomegalovirus. A later genetic analysis reported fewer N-insertions in productive TCRs among donors in an Asian-associated ancestry cluster than the roughly 700-donor mean. In a later analysis, HLA-associated TCR beta chains were found to be more clonally expanded and to have lower generation probabilities than equally common non-associated chains. Across donors, most TCR sequences were observed very rarely, whereas some public TCRs were present in many individuals. A cluster of highly shared sequence variants was judged likely to be a technical artifact of the sequencing pipeline. The authors suggested that the approach could potentially be generalized to other disease states and immunological phenotypes. In a later genetic analysis, a missense DCLRE1C variant was associated with V-gene and J-gene trimming of TCR beta chains, and the association was replicated in an independent cohort. Specific HLA alleles were associated with 15,000 to 20,000 TCR beta sequences at a false discovery rate of 0.05 in a later analysis. Linkage disequilibrium might explain the correlated functional status among segregating V segments, but an unknown experimental factor could not be ruled out. The 87-base-pair reads could not distinguish some IMGT-functional V segments, including TRBV6-2 and TRBV6-3, so those segments were excluded. A further reported finding was that TCR beta sequences accurately predicted the HLA-A and HLA-B alleles for most subjects in the first cohort. Most CMV-associated TCR beta chains appeared to be HLA-restricted in a later analysis, and the HLA associations seemed to be driven largely by CMV exposure. Several of the top co-occurrence clusters appeared to be linked to parvovirus B19, influenza, CMV and Epstein-Barr virus, according to a later analysis. In a later analysis, TCR association rates were found to vary across HLA loci, with the most associated TCRs seen for DRB1 alleles and the fewest for HLA-C alleles. The classifier was reported to diagnose cytomegalovirus status with high specificity and sensitivity in both the original and validation cohorts. In this cohort, only TCR beta chains were sequenced, and detectable features were limited by the absence of alpha or paired-chain data.

The chain employs TRBV9 and TRBJ1-2, and TRBD1 may be the D gene, going by 6 matching bases. What was sequenced was PBMCs. This TCR was sampled from a woman aged 45-59 years in good health and CMV-seropositive. The DNA is as follows: TGTGCCAGCAGCGGAAGGACAGTTGATGGCTACACCTTC. This sequence encodes CASSGRTVDGYTF.